The text below deals with one T cell receptor (beta chain). What it binds is unknown. The data were obtained in a study of cytomegalovirus exposure and HLA in healthy donors. Study-level results: 16,951 TCR beta sequences were associated with HLA alleles at 0.05 false discovery rate in a later analysis. Within the data, a cluster of highly shared sequence variants was likely a sequencing artifact.

60 Vbeta and 13 Jbeta primers were used in PCR. Sequencing was performed with immunoSEQ multiplex PCR; in TCRdb, only in-frame clones are kept and a portion is missing. The listing records roughly 120,000 clones. V lost 5 bases to trimming and J lost 0 bases, with 10 bases between them. Per the germline V gene, CDR1 is SQVTM and CDR2 is ANQGSEA. The CDR3 totals 13 residues. This chain joins TRBV29-1 and TRBJ1-1; no clear D gene. The sequencing sample was made of PBMCs. The receptor was isolated from a man aged 18 to 30 in good health and CMV-seronegative. Here the CDR3 DNA reads TGCAGCGTTCGCGGCAGAATGAACACTGAAGCTTTCTTT. It encodes CSVRGRMNTEAFF. Full variable domain (rest looked up from reference TRBV29-1 and TRBJ1-1): SAVISQKPSRDICQRGTSLTIQCQVDSQVTMMFWYRQQPGQSLTLIATANQGSEATYESGFVIDKFPISRPNLTFSTLTVSNMSPEDSSIYLCSVRGRMNTEAFFGQGTRLTVV.